This passage covers 15 T cell receptor beta chains from one sample sequenced in a study of PD-1 blockade in classical Hodgkin lymphoma. The method was immunoSEQ multiplex PCR; TCRdb's version includes in-frame clones alone and lacks a portion of them. The table lists some 64,000 clones, more than 80% of them singletons. Brentuximab vedotin exposure varied among the patients, all of whom had relapsed after autologous stem cell transplantation. Sequencing used peripheral blood mononuclear cells (PBMCs), obtained at baseline. The receptors come from a human donor with classical Hodgkin lymphoma.

This chain links TRBV10-3 with TRBJ2-1; D perhaps matches TRBD1 (5 bases). Between the trimmed V and J ends, which lost 8 bases and 0 bases, there was a span of 14 bases. CDR3 length equals 15 residues. Germline-derived CDR1 and CDR2 are ENHRY and SYGVKD. DNA of the CDR3: TGTGCCATCCGCACCCAGGGAAGCTCCTACAATGAGCAGTTCTTC. This codes for CAIRTQGSSYNEQFF.

The CDR3 coding sequence is TGTGCCAGCAGCTTCACTCCCCAAAAGGATGGCTACACCTTC. Translating gives CASSFTPQKDGYTF. The chain employs TRBV7-9 and TRBJ1-2, with unresolved D. Trimming left V 3 bases short and J 6 bases short, with 14 bases between. The CDR3 spans 14 residues. Germline V CDR1 and CDR2: SEHNR, FQNEAQ (reference sequence). Full variable domain (outside the CDR3, taken from reference TRBV7-9 and TRBJ1-2): DTGVSQNPRHKITKRGQNVTFRCDPISEHNRLYWYRQTLGQGPEFLTYFQNEAQLEKSRLLSDRFSAERPKGSFSTLEIQRTEQGDSAMYLCASSFTPQKDGYTFGSGTRLTVV.

V gene TRBV5-4 combines with J gene TRBJ2-1; TRBD2 matches at 8 bases. The CDR3 sequence is 15 residues long. The junction had 5 bases not matched to a gene; V was cut back by 4 bases and J by 2 bases. CDR1 is SGHNT and CDR2 is YYREEE in the germline V gene (reference sequence). CDR3: CASSPSGGPYNEQFF. The CDR3 DNA sequence: TGTGCCAGCAGCCCCTCGGGGGGGCCCTACAATGAGCAGTTCTTC.

The chain uses TRBV21-1 and TRBJ1-2; the table names TRBD1, a call not compared with the DNA. TRBV21-1 is annotated as a pseudogene. The CDR3 covers 14 residues. The CDR3 nucleotides read TGTGCCAGCAGGGTACTTACAGGGGGCGACGGCTACACCTTC. It encodes CASRVLTGGDGYTF.

The gene calls are TRBV28 and TRBJ2-1, with 10 bases that match TRBD2. After removal of 7 bases from V and 8 bases from J, the junction contained 8 bases not matched to a gene. The CDR3 covers 14 residues. CDR1 and CDR2 from the germline V gene are MDHEN and SYDVKM. In DNA, the CDR3 is TGTGCCAGCACCCCCCGGACTAGCGGATATGAGCAGTTCTTC. Amino acids: CASTPRTSGYEQFF.

The chain combines TRBV27 with TRBJ2-3; 8 nucleotides agree with TRBD2. The J segment lost 4 bases and the V segment lost 5 bases, leaving 14 bases of the junction unmatched. This CDR3 has 17 residues. CDR1 and CDR2 from the germline V gene are MNHEY and SMNVEV (reference sequence). CDR3 coding DNA: TGTGCCAGCAGTCCAGACCAGCGGGGGCCTGGGTCAGATACGCAGTATTTT. The encoded protein is CASSPDQRGPGSDTQYF.

The rearrangement links TRBV19 to TRBJ1-1, with 11 bases aligning to TRBD1. This CDR3 contains 15 residues. With V trimmed by 8 bases and J by 0 bases, 5 bases remained unmatched. Germline assignment: CDR1 LNHDA and CDR2 SQIVND (reference sequence). The CDR3 DNA reads as TGTGCCAGTGATCCGGGACAGGGGGTGAACACTGAAGCTTTCTTT. It translates to CASDPGQGVNTEAFF.

CDR3 loop: CASSAGDCYGYTF. The CDR3 DNA reads as TGTGCCAGCAGTGCAGGGGATTGCTATGGCTACACCTTC. The rearrangement links TRBV21-1 to TRBJ1-2; the table calls TRBD1, which could not be checked here. TRBV21-1 corresponds to a pseudogene. The CDR3 contains 13 residues.

The count of this clone is one. V and J are TRBV5-1 and TRBJ2-5, with TRBD1 matching over 9 bases. Germline V lookup: CDR1 SGHRS, CDR2 YFSETQ. The CDR3 is 15 residues long. V shed 3 bases, J shed 5 bases, and the junction held 8 bases outside the gene matches. For the CDR3, the DNA is TGCGCCAGCAGCTCCGGGACAGGGCGGAGGGAGACCCAGTACTTC. Protein sequence: CASSSGTGRRETQYF. The variable domain in full, completed from reference TRBV5-1 and TRBJ2-5, reads KAGVTQTPRYLIKTRGQQVTLSCSPISGHRSVSWYQQTPGQGLQFLFEYFSETQRNKGNFPGRFSGRQFSNSRSEMNVSTLELGDSALYLCASSSGTGRRETQYFGPGTRLLVL.

The V gene is TRBV7-9, the J gene TRBJ2-7; 10 nucleotides line up with TRBD1. This CDR3 contains 16 residues. CDR1 is SEHNR and CDR2 is FQNEAQ in the germline V gene (reference sequence). The ends lost 2 bases at V and 3 bases at J; junction bases unmatched: 7. CDR3: CASSLHGQGEFYEQYF. In DNA, the CDR3 is TGTGCCAGCAGCTTACATGGACAGGGGGAGTTCTACGAGCAGTACTTC.

The V and J genes are TRBV25-1 and TRBJ2-2; D ambiguous. From germline, CDR1 is MGHDK and CDR2 SYGVNS. This CDR3 is 15 amino acids long. V lost 6 bases and J 1 base, leaving 12 bases between the germline ends. The CDR3 DNA reads as TGTGCCAGCAGCCCCGTGACGGTGAACACCGGGGAGCTGTTTTTT. It encodes CASSPVTVNTGELFF. The whole variable domain, filled in from reference TRBV25-1 and TRBJ2-2, reads EADIYQTPRYLVIGTGKKITLECSQTMGHDKMYWYQQDPGMELHLIHYSYGVNSTEKGDLSSESTVSRIRTEHFPLTLESARPSHTSQYLCASSPVTVNTGELFFGEGSRLTVL.

The chain carries TRBV10-3 and TRBJ2-7; D may be TRBD2 (5 bases). CDR3 length: 14 amino acids. Germline CDR1 is ENHRY and CDR2 is SYGVKD. V shed 7 bases and J shed 4 bases, with 17 bases lying between them. Here the CDR3 reads CAIMKGRGSYEQYF. DNA for the CDR3: TGTGCCATCATGAAGGGTCGAGGGAGTTACGAGCAGTACTTC.

The chain employs TRBV5-4 and TRBJ2-2; D remains unclear. Germline V gene lookup returns CDR1 SGHNT and CDR2 YYREEE (reference sequence). V lost 0 bases, J lost 2 bases, and 8 bases lay in between. This CDR3 contains 15 residues. The CDR3 spells CASSLDWGNTGELFF. CDR3 nucleotides: TGTGCCAGCAGCTTGGATTGGGGAAACACCGGGGAGCTGTTTTTT.

This rearrangement joins TRBV11-2 to TRBJ2-7; 8 nucleotides agree with TRBD2. This CDR3 spans 16 amino acids. J was trimmed by 0 bases and V by 2 bases; bases with no gene match: 6. Germline V gene data show CDR1 as SGHAT and CDR2 as FQNNGV. The CDR3 loop reads CASSLHGGDFSYEQYF. Written as DNA, the CDR3 is TGTGCCAGCAGCTTACACGGGGGGGATTTCTCCTACGAGCAGTACTTC.

The chain joins TRBV5-6 to TRBJ1-3; D is perhaps TRBD1 (5 bases). This CDR3 has 17 residues. V was trimmed by 0 bases and J by 1 base, leaving 14 bases between them. From germline, CDR1 is SGHDT and CDR2 YYEEEE. CDR3 amino acids: CASSLEVRGGSGNTIYF. CDR3 sequence (DNA): TGTGCCAGCAGCTTGGAAGTTAGGGGAGGATCTGGAAACACCATATATTTT.